The rows below give T cell receptor beta chains drawn from one sample of a study of Graves' ophthalmopathy and Graves' hyperthyroidism. TCRdb passed the multiplex PCR reads through MiXCR, listing each CDR3 protein once. The sample has some 48,000 distinct CDR3 sequences; 50% are singletons. Sequencing input: peripheral blood. The origin of the receptors is an adult man with Graves' ophthalmopathy. CDR3s include the opening cysteine and the closing phenylalanine or tryptophan. The D gene is left open where the match is weak. Where a row states a size, it is once, few, many or the class of an expanded clone; other rows omit it.

V gene	J gene	clone size	D gene	CDR3 DNA	CDR3 protein
TRBV14	TRBJ1-4	few	NA	TGTGCCAGCAGTCGGGATCATCAGGCAAAACTGTTTTTT	CASSRDHQAKLFF
TRBV20-1	TRBJ2-7	NA	NA	TGCAGTGCCTGGTGGCGGGACTCCTACGAGCAGTACTTC	CSAWWRDSYEQYF
TRBV10-3	TRBJ2-7	many	NA	TGTGCCATCAGTGGGTCGGGCGGGGGCCCGGACGAGCAGTACTTC	CAISGSGGGPDEQYF
TRBV24-1	TRBJ2-5	NA	TRBD1	TGTACCACCAGTGAACAACAGGGGCCCCAAGAGACCCAGTACTTC	CTTSEQQGPQETQYF
TRBV5-4	TRBJ1-2	NA	TRBD1	TGTGCCAGCAGCGCCGGGGACAGCGGCTATGGCTACACCTTC	CASSAGDSGYGYTF
TRBV6-6	TRBJ2-5	few	NA	TGTGCCAGCAGTTACGCTACAGATACTACGACCCAGTACTTC	CASSYATDTTTQYF
TRBV15	TRBJ2-1	few	TRBD2	TGTGCCACCAGATTGGGACTAGCGGGGAACAATGAGCAGTTCTTC	CATRLGLAGNNEQFF
TRBV29-1	TRBJ2-1	NA	NA	TGCAGCGTGCTGCCTTGGGGGGGCGGACTCCTCTCCTACAATGAGCAGTTCTTC	CSVLPWGGGLLSYNEQFF
TRBV20-1	TRBJ1-2	NA	TRBD1	TGCAGTGCTCAAGGACCAGGGGGCCTGGATTACGGCTACACCTTC	CSAQGPGGLDYGYTF
TRBV5-1	TRBJ2-3	NA	NA	TGCGCCAGCAGCTTACAGGGTAAAGGCACAGATACGCAGTATTTT	CASSLQGKGTDTQYF
TRBV9	TRBJ2-3	many	NA	TGTGCCAGCAGCGTCCTTCTCACAGATACGCAGTATTTT	CASSVLLTDTQYF
TRBV15	TRBJ2-3	NA	TRBD1	TGTGCCACCAGCAAATCCATTAACGGACAGGGGACAGATACGCAGTATTTT	CATSKSINGQGTDTQYF
TRBV10-1	TRBJ1-1	NA	NA	TGCGCCAGCAGTTCAACGGGGAACACTGAAGCTTTCTTT	CASSSTGNTEAFF
TRBV10-1	TRBJ2-1	few	TRBD2	TGCGCCAGCAGTGAGACTAGCGGGGCTGAGCAGTTCTTC	CASSETSGAEQFF
TRBV5-1	TRBJ1-1	NA	NA	TGCGCCAGCAGCTGGGAGGGGGACGTGATAACTGAAGCTTTCTTT	CASSWEGDVITEAFF
TRBV24-1	TRBJ2-3	few	NA	TGTGCCACCAGTGGAACGACATCTTTCACAGATACGCAGTATTTT	CATSGTTSFTDTQYF
TRBV7-3	TRBJ2-2	NA	TRBD1	TGTGCCAGCAGCCCTAATTCGGGACAGTGGGGCACCGGGGAGCTGCTTTTT	CASSPNSGQWGTGELLF
TRBV19	TRBJ2-7	NA	TRBD1	TGTGCCAGTAGCAAAACGGACAGGGGGTCATACGAGCAGTACTTC	CASSKTDRGSYEQYF
TRBV10-3	TRBJ2-3	many	TRBD1	TGTGCCATCAGTGATGGACAGGGGGGAAACACAGATACGCAGTATTTT	CAISDGQGGNTDTQYF
TRBV5-5	TRBJ2-5	many	TRBD2	TGTGCCAGCAGCTCGGGACTAGCGGCCCTCGGGACCCAGTACTTC	CASSSGLAALGTQYF
TRBV9	TRBJ2-1	NA	NA	TGTGCCAGCAGCGTAGCGGGAAGGGATGAGCAGTTCTTC	CASSVAGRDEQFF
TRBV5-1	TRBJ2-6	many	TRBD1	TGCGCCAGCCGGACAGGGGGCCGCTCTGGGGCCAACGTCCTGACTTTC	CASRTGGRSGANVLTF
TRBV20-1	TRBJ1-3	few	NA	TGCAGTGCTAGGGTGAACACTGGAAACACCATATATTTT	CSARVNTGNTIYF
TRBV7-3	TRBJ2-5	NA	TRBD2	TGTGCCAGCAGCTCTACCGGGACTAGGGAGCCGACCCAGTACTTC	CASSSTGTREPTQYF
TRBV10-3	TRBJ2-1	medium-sized	NA	TGTGCCTCAACCTCCTACTCCGGGGATGAGCAGTTCTTC	CASTSYSGDEQFF
TRBV6-6	TRBJ2-7	many	NA	TGTGCCAGCAGTTACCAAGACTACGAGCAGTACTTC	CASSYQDYEQYF
TRBV7-3	TRBJ1-2	few	NA	TGTGCCGGCACCGCGACTGGACAGTATCGTGGCTACACCTTC	CAGTATGQYRGYTF
TRBV20-1	TRBJ2-7	NA	TRBD2	TGCAGTGCTAGAGACACAGGGACTAGCGGGAGTTCCTACGAGCAGTACTTC	CSARDTGTSGSSYEQYF
TRBV30	TRBJ1-1	NA	NA	TGTGCCTGGAGTGTACTGTTGGGGGACACTGAAGCTTTCTTT	CAWSVLLGDTEAFF
TRBV3-1	TRBJ2-1	NA	TRBD2	TGTGCCAGCAGCCCCCGACTAGCGGGTATCAATGAGCAGTTCTTC	CASSPRLAGINEQFF
TRBV5-6	TRBJ2-5	many	NA	TGTGCCAGCAGCTTGGGTCCGGATGGGGAGACCCAGTACTTC	CASSLGPDGETQYF
TRBV7-7	TRBJ2-5	NA	TRBD1	TGTGCTAGCAGCTGGGACAGGGGGCGCGAGACCCAGAACTTC	CASSWDRGRETQNF
TRBV7-9	TRBJ2-3	NA	NA	TGTGCCAGCAGCCCCCCTCGTGGTTATGATACGCAGTATTTT	CASSPPRGYDTQYF
TRBV6-5	TRBJ1-1	many	NA	TGTGCCAGCAGTTACCGGGGGAACACTGAAGCTTTCTTT	CASSYRGNTEAFF
TRBV5-6	TRBJ2-5	many	NA	TGTGCCAGCAGCTTCGCAGCGCTCAAGACCGGGGGATGGAAAGAGACCCAGTACTTC	CASSFAALKTGGWKETQYF
TRBV5-1	TRBJ2-5	many	TRBD2	TGCGCCAGCAGCCCCGGGACTACTACTCGAGGGGAGACCCAGTACTTC	CASSPGTTTRGETQYF
TRBV5-4	TRBJ1-1	NA	TRBD1	TGTGCCAGCAGCTGGACAGGGGTGAACACTGAAGCTTTCTTT	CASSWTGVNTEAFF
TRBV20-1	TRBJ2-5	NA	NA	TGCAGTGCTAGAGTAGGCAGGGTGGGAAGAGAGACCCAGTACTTC	CSARVGRVGRETQYF
TRBV7-2	TRBJ2-7	NA	NA	TGTGCCAGCAGCCCCACCCTGGTAATAGCTCACTACGAGCAGTACTTC	CASSPTLVIAHYEQYF
TRBV6-1	TRBJ1-4	many	NA	TGTGCCAGCACCGGGGGTCGGACGGAAAAACTGTTTTTT	CASTGGRTEKLFF
TRBV6-6	TRBJ2-7	NA	TRBD1	TGTGCCAGCAGTCGGGACAGGGAGGCTGAGCAGCACTTC	CASSRDREAEQHF
TRBV29-1	TRBJ2-2	few	NA	TGCAGCGTTGAGGTGGGGGCAGGCCAGAACACCGGGGAGCTGTTTTTT	CSVEVGAGQNTGELFF
TRBV5-5	TRBJ1-1	NA	TRBD1	TGTGCCAGCAGCTTGGTGGGGGGACAGAACACTGAAGCTTCCTTT	CASSLVGGQNTEASF
TRBV20-1	TRBJ2-7	NA	TRBD1	TGCAGTGCTAGAGATGGGACAGGGGGCTCCTACGAGCAGTACTTC	CSARDGTGGSYEQYF
TRBV5-1	TRBJ2-2	NA	TRBD1	TGCGCCAGCAGCAGAAGACAGGGGCGAACCGGGGAGCTGTTTTTT	CASSRRQGRTGELFF
TRBV29-1	TRBJ2-7	NA	NA	TGCAGCGAAGTAGAGGGAGCGAACGAGCAGTACTTT	CSEVEGANEQYF
TRBV20-1	TRBJ2-1	many	NA	TGCAGTGCCGGGGAGGACTCGGCCCAAAAAGGGCAGTTCTTC	CSAGEDSAQKGQFF
TRBV29-1	TRBJ2-7	NA	TRBD2	TGCAGCGTTGCTACTAGCGCCTCCTACGAGCAGTACTTC	CSVATSASYEQYF
TRBV19	TRBJ2-1	NA	NA	TGTGCCAGTAGTTTTACCGGGGCTAAAAATGAGCAGTTCTTC	CASSFTGAKNEQFF
TRBV20-1	TRBJ1-2	many	NA	TGCAGTGCTGAGGTGGGGGGTCTCCAGGTAACCGGCTACACCTTC	CSAEVGGLQVTGYTF
TRBV29-1	TRBJ2-5	medium-sized	NA	TGCAGCGTTGAACCCCAGTCCCTCCGGGAGACCCAGTACTTC	CSVEPQSLRETQYF
TRBV7-8	TRBJ2-1	once	NA	TGTGCCAGCAGCTTAGCCGGAAAGAGGACAGCGAATAATGAGCAGTTCTTC	CASSLAGKRTANNEQFF